A single sample gave rise to the 20 T cell receptor beta chains below, sequenced in a study of blood T cells in healthy people across ages. A second roughly 6 to 11 cycle PCR used barcoded and J-beta primers. TCRdb recomputed calls from the 5' RACE reads with MiXCR, one row per CDR3 protein. The sample lists approximately 800,000 distinct CDR3 sequences; roughly three fifths were seen once. Sequences were obtained from blood. Receptors originate from a man aged 35 to 55 in good health.

This clonotype was seen only a few times. V and J are TRBV21-1 and TRBJ2-6; the table calls TRBD1, which could not be checked here. TRBV21-1 has pseudogene status. The CDR3 length is 20 residues. CDR3 loop: CASSNRGGGKSESGANVLTF. The CDR3, as DNA: TGTGCCAGCAGCAACAGGGGAGGTGGGAAAAGCGAATCTGGGGCCAACGTCCTGACTTTC.

The rearrangement uses TRBV2 and TRBJ2-2, with D possibly matching TRBD2 (6 bases). This CDR3 is 14 amino acids long. Germline V gene sequence: CDR1 SNHLY, CDR2 FYNNEI. V lost 6 bases and J 5 bases, leaving 13 bases between the germline ends. CDR3 sequence reads: CASRGGMGTGELFF. DNA of the CDR3: TGTGCCAGCAGGGGGGGAATGGGGACCGGGGAGCTGTTTTTT.

The CDR3: CANRDTNTGELFF. In DNA form, the CDR3 reads TGTGCCAACCGGGACACGAACACCGGGGAGCTGTTTTTT. The V call is TRBV28, the J call TRBJ2-2; a weak D match, TRBD1 (6 bases). Germline assignment: CDR1 MDHEN and CDR2 SYDVKM. The V gene lost 10 bases and the J gene lost 0 bases, with 9 bases spanning the gap. The CDR3 has 13 amino acids.

This clonotype showed up just once. The CDR3 reads CASSGPGQGALYEQYF. CDR3 bases: TGTGCCAGCAGTGGCCCGGGACAGGGGGCCTTGTACGAGCAGTACTTC. This chain links TRBV28 with TRBJ2-7, with TRBD1 matching 12 bases. Germline assignment: CDR1 MDHEN and CDR2 SYDVKM. The trim removed 5 bases at V and 4 bases at J, leaving 9 bases unmatched. The CDR3 spans 16 residues. Using reference TRBV28 and TRBJ2-7 for the parts outside the CDR3, the full variable domain is DVKVTQSSRYLVKRTGEKVFLECVQDMDHENMFWYRQDPGLGLRLIYFSYDVKMKEKGDIPEGYSVSREKKERFSLILESASTNQTSMYLCASSGPGQGALYEQYFGPGTRLTVT.

Notes on this clonotype: A read error may account for a junction end that differs from germline. The chain links TRBV3-1 to TRBJ2-7; D could derive from TRBD1 or TRBD2 (6 bases each). Germline V gene lookup returns CDR1 LGHDT and CDR2 YNNKEL (reference sequence). There are 15 residues in the CDR3. The CDR3 DNA sequence: TGTGCCGGCAGCCAAGTGGGGGGCGGATACTACGAGCAGTACTTC. This encodes CAGSQVGGGYYEQYF.

The chain links TRBV20-1 to TRBJ1-2; D perhaps matches TRBD1 (5 bases). CDR3 length equals 13 residues. Trimming shortened V by 8 bases and J by 1 base, and 14 bases separated the two germline ends. Germline V gene data show CDR1 as DFQATT and CDR2 as SNEGSKA (reference sequence). CDR3 DNA: TGCAGTCCATGGGACCGCGTTAACTATGGCTACACCTTC. Protein sequence: CSPWDRVNYGYTF.

The chain couples TRBV7-2 to TRBJ2-1; a possible D gene is TRBD2 (5 bases). CDR1 is SGHTA, CDR2 FQGNSA, per germline. The CDR3 is 15 residues long. V was pared by 3 bases and J by 3 bases, with 12 bases between. The CDR3 nucleotides are TGTGCCAGCAGCTTGGCAGAGAGGGTCTACAATGAGCAGTTCTTC. Translated, it gives CASSLAERVYNEQFF. Based on the CDR3 plus reference TRBV7-2 and TRBJ2-1, the full variable domain is GAGVSQSPSNKVTEKGKDVELRCDPISGHTALYWYRQSLGQGLEFLIYFQGNSAPDKSGLPSDRFSAERTGGSVSTLTIQRTQQEDSAVYLCASSLAERVYNEQFFGPGTRLTVL.

The chain is built from TRBV27 and TRBJ2-5, with TRBD1 matching 11 bases. The CDR3 is made up of 16 amino acids. Germline V gene sequence: CDR1 MNHEY, CDR2 SMNVEV (reference sequence). The trim removed 1 base at V and 4 bases at J, leaving 5 bases unmatched. CDR3 DNA: TGTGCCAGCAGTTTATTAGGGACAGGGGGTATAGAGACCCAGTACTTC. This gives the protein CASSLLGTGGIETQYF.

The chain combines TRBV28 with TRBJ2-3; 10 bases are a match to TRBD2. The CDR3 is 14 amino acids. Per the germline V gene, CDR1 is MDHEN and CDR2 is SYDVKM. The J segment lost 13 bases and the V segment lost 6 bases, leaving 13 bases of the junction unmatched. The CDR3 loop is CASSFLSSGSWEYF. The CDR3 DNA sequence: TGTGCCAGCAGCTTCTTATCTAGCGGGAGTTGGGAGTATTTT. The variable domain in full, with the rest retrieved from reference TRBV28 and TRBJ2-3, is DVKVTQSSRYLVKRTGEKVFLECVQDMDHENMFWYRQDPGLGLRLIYFSYDVKMKEKGDIPEGYSVSREKKERFSLILESASTNQTSMYLCASSFLSSGSWEYFGPGTRLTVL.

This clonotype came up a few times. The CDR3 loop reads CASSRGPGYGYTF. The CDR3 DNA reads as TGTGCCAGCAGCAGGGGGCCGGGGTATGGCTACACCTTC. The chain is built from TRBV12-3 or TRBV12-4 and TRBJ1-2, with 8 bases that match TRBD1. The trim removed 6 bases at V and 5 bases at J, leaving 5 bases unmatched. The CDR3 is 13 amino acids.

CDR3 amino acids: CASSPFKGASLDEQYF. The CDR3 nucleotides read TGCGCCAGCAGCCCCTTCAAAGGCGCTAGCCTGGACGAGCAGTACTTC. V and J are TRBV4-1 and TRBJ2-7; TRBD2 might be the D (5 bases). Germline V lookup: CDR1 MGHRA, CDR2 YSYEKL. This CDR3 is built from 16 residues. The V and J ends lost 4 bases and 5 bases respectively, with 21 bases between them.

The chain uses TRBV4-3 and TRBJ2-1; no firm D call. This CDR3 comprises 15 residues. The germline V and J ends were trimmed by 4 bases and 0 bases, with 10 bases remaining between them. Germline assignment: CDR1 LGHNA and CDR2 YSLEER. The CDR3 region has the DNA TGCGCCAGCAGCCTAACTCGGTCCTCCTACAATGAGCAGTTCTTC. Its protein product is CASSLTRSSYNEQFF.

The chain recombines TRBV24-1 with TRBJ2-3; perhaps TRBD2 as D (5 bases). From germline, CDR1 is KGHDR and CDR2 SFDVKD. V dropped 7 bases and J dropped 0 bases, with 13 bases sitting between them. This CDR3 is built from 15 residues. The DNA of the CDR3 is TGTGCCACCAGCCCGGGGAGCGGAAGCACAGATACGCAGTATTTT. Translating it yields CATSPGSGSTDTQYF.

The chain is built from TRBV5-1 and TRBJ2-5; perhaps TRBD2 as D (7 bases). CDR1 and CDR2 from the germline V gene are SGHRS and YFSETQ. V lost 4 bases and J lost 5, with 18 bases in between. The CDR3 loop spans 15 amino acids. The CDR3 region has the DNA TGCGCCAGCAGCCCTGACGGGGGGCTCTTTGAGACCCAGTACTTC. Protein product: CASSPDGGLFETQYF.

The rearrangement uses TRBV29-1 and TRBJ2-5; TRBD2 might be the D (7 bases). The CDR3 is 12 amino acids. Per germline, CDR1 SQVTM and CDR2 ANQGSEA. The V end lost 7 bases, the J end lost 4 bases, and 13 bases lay between the germline ends. CDR3 protein: CSGWGGRETQYF. The DNA of the CDR3 is TGCAGCGGTTGGGGGGGGCGAGAGACCCAGTACTTC.

The gene calls are TRBV27 and TRBJ1-2, with D possibly TRBD1 on 6 matching bases. V was shortened by 7 bases and J by 6 bases, with 12 bases between the two germline ends. Germline assignment: CDR1 MNHEY and CDR2 SMNVEV (reference sequence). The CDR3 totals 12 residues. The CDR3: CASNGGVHGYTF. CDR3 DNA: TGTGCCAGCAATGGGGGCGTGCATGGCTACACCTTC.

In this sample, this clonotype turned up a few times. The chain employs TRBV5-1 and TRBJ2-1; no clear D. V lost 3 bases to trimming and J lost 7 bases, with 8 bases between them. Looked up from germline, CDR1 is SGHRS and CDR2 is YFSETQ. This CDR3 comprises 12 residues. The CDR3 region has the DNA TGCGCCAGCAGCTCCACTGGAAATGAGCAGTTCTTC. Encoded protein: CASSSTGNEQFF.

The J gene is TRBJ2-3, the V gene TRBV11-3, with 10 bases identical to TRBD2. The CDR3 spans 15 residues. Germline CDR1 is SGHNT and CDR2 is YENEEA. The V segment lost 4 bases and the J segment 6 bases; nucleotides outside the gene matches: 7. In nucleotides, the CDR3 is TGTGCCAGCAGCTCTATTAGCGGGAGGATGGATACGCAGTATTTT. It specifies CASSSISGRMDTQYF. Complete variable domain (other parts from reference TRBV11-3 and TRBJ2-3): EAGVVQSPRYKIIEKKQPVAFWCNPISGHNTLYWYLQNLGQGPELLIRYENEEAVDDSQLPKDRFSAERLKGVDSTLKIQPAELGDSAVYLCASSSISGRMDTQYFGPGTRLTVL.

The chain uses TRBV9 and TRBJ2-5; the match to TRBD2 covers 14 bases. With the DNA end fitting TRBJ2-4 better, the J assignment may be wrong. The CDR3 is 18 residues long. CDR1 and CDR2 from the germline V gene are SGDLS and YYNGEE. This CDR3 is CASSVGLAGGSGKNIQYF. The CDR3 DNA sequence: TGTGCCAGCAGCGTAGGACTAGCGGGAGGGTCAGGCAAAAACATTCAGTACTTC.

DNA for the CDR3: TGTGCCAGCAGCCTCGAAACAGGGGGCAATCCCCAAGCTTTCTTT. This codes for CASSLETGGNPQAFF. The chain has TRBV3-1 and TRBJ1-1, with 9 bases lining up with TRBD1. This CDR3 is built from 15 residues. Germline assignment: CDR1 LGHDT and CDR2 YNNKEL (reference sequence). V trimming: 4 bases; J trimming: 9 bases; junction bases outside the gene matches: 12.